The present T cell receptor beta chain was sequenced within a study of beta chain features in type 1 diabetes listed by TCRdb under 2018. For the study in its entirety: No differences in mean age, gender distribution, total cell number or subset yield were found between patients and healthy donors. A total of roughly 99,000,000 sorted cells were examined across all samples, and the number of cells per subset was strongly correlated with RNA yield. The study compared the TCRB repertoires of sorted circulating CD4+ T cell subsets in recently diagnosed type 1 diabetes patients with those in matched healthy donors. Naive and central memory subsets were obtained from all 30 or so donors, but regulatory and stem cell-like memory subsets were isolated from only 8 patients and 8 healthy donors.

From each donor, a single peripheral blood sample of 95 to 150 mL on average was drawn into heparinised tubes. Using a panel that included CD45RO, CCR7, CD25, CD127, CD95 and CD27, naive, central memory, regulatory and stem cell-like memory CD4+ T cells were sorted on a BD FACSAria II. Purity was above 98% for every sorted population. Right away, PBMCs were isolated by Lymphoprep density gradient centrifugation and were stained directly, with no culture step. So that batch effects would be minimized, each experiment stained and sorted samples in pairs, pairing one healthy donor with one patient. Paper-wide results and their limitations: Because cDNA was sequenced instead of genomic DNA, highly expressing activated cells could be over-represented, though the groups showed no difference in activation or CD3 levels. At VDJ recombination sites, patients with type 1 diabetes made fewer insertions and deleted more nucleotides, a pattern implying thymic rearrangement abnormalities. The naive, central memory and regulatory TCRB repertoires appeared to resemble one another more closely among patients than among healthy donors. Shorter templates might be favored by PCR, yet because patient and control samples were amplified and corrected together, any such skew would affect both groups equally. A moderate but significant shortening of TCRB CDR3 length was observed in type 1 diabetes patients in all four CD4+ subsets. HLA sub-analyses involved small numbers of individuals, so any influence of HLA type on TCRB rearrangement remained unresolved.

The germline ends are 13 bases apart after V is trimmed by 5 bases and J by 3 bases. The CDR3 covers 15 residues, taking in both the cysteine and the phenylalanine. The retained sequence is limited to the CDR3, 45 bases, with the frame set at the first base. The germline V gene (reference sequence) specifies MNHEY as CDR1 and SMNVEV as CDR2. As concerns this clone: Its recognized antigen is unknown. No base-level quality is on record; no much larger clone is a single base apart.

The entire isolated RNA was reverse transcribed using the High Capacity cDNA Reverse Transcription Kit, and thus expressed TCRB transcripts were sequenced. Naive, central memory and regulatory T cell samples underwent deep immunoSEQ sequencing, averaging about 3.5 million total reads per sample. Sorted cells were lysed in RLT buffer, and RNA was extracted using DNase-treated RNeasy Micro or Mini kits according to cell number. To prevent cross-contamination, every cell subset was processed on its own, while patient and healthy donor samples were processed together. Using the immunoSEQ multiplex PCR, TCRB sequences were amplified from cDNA into 87-bp fragments spanning the CDR3 region. Amplicons were sequenced on the Illumina HiSeq platform. Per the authors' processing: PCR bias was computationally corrected using synthetic template baselines, reads within Hamming distance 2 were collapsed, and singletons that could not be merged were discarded. Reads were aligned against IMGT so that V, D and J genes, CDR3 length and insertions or deletions at six rearrangement sites could be assigned. Within each subset, clonotype counts were normalized to sorted cell number, and only after that were true diversity and Gini coefficients computed with the tcR R package. The overlap coefficient, calculated on TCRB nucleotide sequences, was used to quantify repertoire sharing. Out-of-frame TCRB sequences from naive cells were analyzed as a proxy for the pre-selection repertoire. TCRdb took over this immuneACCESS table, retaining in-frame rearrangements with V and J assigned. Such tables are incomplete; in checked studies, under half of the missing clones stem from an unresolved V gene, and the remainder is unexplained. That table is the source of V, J and clone size, and D and trimming were worked out from the DNA. The sample table lists 200,000 to 300,000 clones, about a tenth of them with a count of one. The biggest ten clones account for more than 0.015% of the sample.

Sequenced material: naive CD4+ T cells from blood. Sample cell subset or site, as interpreted from the label and publication: true naive CD4+ T cells. This TCR derives from a man aged 25-45 years with type 1 diabetes. The chain links TRBV27 with TRBJ2-2; TRBD2 could be the D gene, as 6 bases match. The sequence in DNA is TGTGCCAGCAGTACACTTAGCGGCTACACCGGGGAGCTGTTTTTT. It is translated as CASSTLSGYTGELFF.